This T cell receptor (beta chain) was sequenced during a study of Graves' ophthalmopathy and Graves' hyperthyroidism. CDR3 length: 17 residues. Germline V CDR1 and CDR2: MNHEY, SVGAGI. With V trimmed by 2 bases and J by 8 bases, 11 bases remained unmatched. RNA transcripts yielded amplified TCR beta CDR3 regions. HTBI-primed RT-PCR formed the first round, and a multiplex PCR formed the second. TCRdb re-derived calls from the multiplex PCR reads in MiXCR, one entry per CDR3 protein. The sample holds about 210,000 distinct CDR3 sequences, approximately 29% seen once. The rearrangement joins TRBV6-5 to TRBJ1-6, with 8 bases identical to TRBD1. This receptor was taken from a man aged 45-65 years with Graves' ophthalmopathy. The material sequenced was peripheral blood. Here the CDR3 reads CASSYLLPGTGDSPLHF. As DNA, the CDR3 is TGTGCCAGCAGTTACCTTTTACCCGGGACAGGTGATTCACCCCTCCACTTT.